Following are 18 T cell receptor beta chains from one sample sequenced in a study of shared clonotypes between healthy human individuals. The repertoire was sequenced with immunoSEQ multiplex PCR; TCRdb's copy has only in-frame clones and lacks some. This sample has about a million clones, with about 75% found just once. The specimen was memory CD4+ T cells sorted from blood. Subset described: CD45RA-negative fraction. The receptors here all came from a man aged 18 to 30 in good health.

The chain uses TRBV5-1 and TRBJ2-1; D call uncertain. The germline V gene encodes CDR1 SGHRS and CDR2 YFSETQ. Trimming removed 0 bases at V and 5 bases at J, with 15 bases between. The CDR3 spans 16 residues. The CDR3 DNA reads as TGCGCCAGCAGCTTGGACCCATCCATAGGAAACAATGAGCAGTTCTTC. It encodes CASSLDPSIGNNEQFF.

The V gene is TRBV5-1, the J gene TRBJ2-7; D is possibly TRBD2 (5 bases). CDR1 is SGHRS, CDR2 YFSETQ, per germline. CDR3 size: 14 residues. V was clipped by 0 bases and J by 2 bases, with 9 bases between them. CDR3: CASSLAGNTYEQYF. The DNA for the CDR3 is TGCGCCAGCAGCTTGGCCGGGAACACCTACGAGCAGTACTTC.

The genes are TRBV2 and TRBJ1-4; 7 nucleotides line up with TRBD1. The CDR3 has 15 amino acids. V lost 5 bases, J lost 2 bases, and 5 bases stayed unmatched. The V gene's germline CDR1 is SNHLY and CDR2 FYNNEI. The CDR3 here is CASSLGDSTNEKLFF. CDR3 nucleotide sequence: TGTGCCAGCAGTCTAGGGGACAGCACTAATGAAAAACTGTTTTTT.

The table lists this clone with a few counts. This chain joins TRBV6-1 and TRBJ1-1, with no clear D. The CDR3 contains 15 residues. V gave up 2 bases and J gave up 0 bases, with 10 bases separating them. In germline, CDR1 is MNHNS, CDR2 SASEGT. Written as DNA, the CDR3 is TGTGCCAGCAGTGAACAGGCGTCCATGAACACTGAAGCTTTCTTT. Encoded protein: CASSEQASMNTEAFF.

The chain combines TRBV10-2 with TRBJ2-7; D is unresolved. Germline V CDR1 and CDR2: WSHSY, SAAADI. The V end lost 5 bases, the J end lost 5 bases, and 7 bases lay between the germline ends. The CDR3 runs 11 residues. CDR3 residues: CASSQKNEQYF. The CDR3 region has the DNA TGCGCCAGCAGTCAAAAGAACGAGCAGTACTTC.

This clone was counted between two and nine times. The chain carries TRBV10-1 and TRBJ2-7, with a weak D call TRBD2 (6 bases). Germline V gives CDR1 WNHNN, CDR2 SYGVQD (reference sequence). The length of the CDR3 is 14 residues. Trimming shortened V by 0 bases and J by 3 bases, and 9 bases separated the two germline ends. The CDR3 nucleotides read TGCGCCAGCAGTGAGTCCGGGAGCCGCTACGAGCAGTACTTC. This translates into CASSESGSRYEQYF.

This clone has just a few counts. This rearrangement joins TRBV20-1 to TRBJ1-2, with D unresolved. With 3 bases removed from V and 4 bases from J, the gap between germline ends came to 6 bases. The CDR3 contains 11 residues. Germline values: CDR1 DFQATT, CDR2 SNEGSKA (reference sequence). The CDR3 sequence is CSARTPYGYTF. In DNA, the CDR3 is TGCAGTGCTAGGACGCCCTATGGCTACACCTTC.

This clone was picked up a small number of times. In DNA form, the CDR3 reads TGTGCCAGCTCACCAATCCAGGGGGGCGGCGGGTCACCCCTCCACTTT. It codes for CASSPIQGGGGSPLHF. The genes are TRBV18 and TRBJ1-6, with TRBD1 matching 7 bases. The V gene end was trimmed by 2 bases and the J gene end by 10 bases; junction bases not matched to a gene: 11. The germline V gene has CDR1 KGHSH and CDR2 LQKENI. The CDR3 is made up of 16 amino acids.

The CDR3 spells CASLERKTGSSSGNTIYF. The CDR3 coding sequence is TGTGCCAGCCTCGAGCGGAAGACAGGGTCCTCTTCTGGAAACACCATATATTTT. The chain links TRBV19 to TRBJ1-3; TRBD1 matches at 7 bases. The CDR3 runs 18 residues. The V and J ends lost 9 bases and 1 base, in that order; junction bases with no gene match: 18. The germline V gene encodes CDR1 LNHDA and CDR2 SQIVND (reference sequence).

The rearrangement links TRBV7-9 to TRBJ2-5, with 7 bases that match TRBD2. CDR1 and CDR2 (germline): SEHNR, FQNEAQ (reference sequence). The CDR3 has 15 amino acids. Germline trimming cut 3 bases from V and 0 bases from J; bases unmatched to any gene: 4. CDR3 sequence: CASSFDGGNQETQYF. CDR3 coding DNA: TGTGCCAGCAGCTTTGACGGGGGGAACCAAGAGACCCAGTACTTC.

V and J are TRBV7-6 and TRBJ1-4, with D unresolved. Trimming cost V 1 base and J 7 bases, with 16 bases left between them. This CDR3 has 16 residues. Germline CDR1 reads SGHVS; CDR2 reads FNYEAQ. In DNA form, the CDR3 reads TGTGCCAGCAGCTTAGACGTCGGCCAAGAGGTTGAAAAACTGTTTTTT. It specifies CASSLDVGQEVEKLFF.

The V gene is TRBV5-1, the J gene TRBJ2-7, with a tentative D call TRBD1 (7 bases). The CDR3 extends over 15 amino acids. CDR1 is SGHRS, CDR2 YFSETQ, per germline. Trimming took 4 bases from V and 0 from J, leaving 14 bases between them. This CDR3 is CASSRGTAVSYEQYF. DNA of the CDR3: TGCGCCAGCAGCCGCGGGACAGCGGTCTCCTACGAGCAGTACTTC. Combining the CDR3 with reference TRBV5-1 and TRBJ2-7 gives the whole variable domain KAGVTQTPRYLIKTRGQQVTLSCSPISGHRSVSWYQQTPGQGLQFLFEYFSETQRNKGNFPGRFSGRQFSNSRSEMNVSTLELGDSALYLCASSRGTAVSYEQYFGPGTRLTVT.

Turning to this clone: This could be a read error, since a much larger clone is one nucleotide away. The sample carries other DNA sequences with the same CDR3. The chain is built from TRBV20-1 and TRBJ2-7; no reliable D call. From germline, CDR1 is DFQATT and CDR2 SNEGSKA (reference sequence). The CDR3 consists of 10 residues. Between the trimmed V and J ends, which lost 3 bases and 1 base, there was a span of 1 base. The CDR3 DNA follows: TGCAGTGCTAGGTCCTACGAGCAGTACTTC. This gives the protein CSARSYEQYF.

The V gene is TRBV6-1, the J gene TRBJ1-6, with 9 positions matching TRBD1. V dropped 10 bases and J dropped 8; count of bases not matched to a gene: 12. CDR1 is MNHNS and CDR2 is SASEGT in the germline V gene. The CDR3 length is 15 residues. The DNA of the CDR3 is TGTGCCACCGAATCACAGGGGGCGCCCCATTCACCCCTCCACTTT. Translation gives CATESQGAPHSPLHF.

V is TRBV7-6 and J is TRBJ2-7; 11 bases line up with TRBD2. Trimming cost V 5 bases and J 2 bases; bases outside gene matches: 2. The CDR3 has 14 amino acids. Per the germline V gene, CDR1 is SGHVS and CDR2 is FNYEAQ. CDR3 amino acids: CASSRSGRAYEQYF. The DNA of the CDR3 is TGTGCCAGCAGCCGTAGCGGGAGGGCCTACGAGCAGTACTTC.

This chain links TRBV5-4 with TRBJ2-1; the match to TRBD2 covers 8 bases. CDR3 length equals 17 residues. V shed 0 bases, J shed 10 bases, and the junction held 15 bases outside the gene matches. Germline V CDR1 and CDR2: SGHNT, YYREEE (reference sequence). The CDR3 DNA sequence: TGTGCCAGCAGCTTGGAGAGCGTCTTGATCTCGGGGGGGGAGCAGTTCTTC. This sequence encodes CASSLESVLISGGEQFF.

As to this clone: Other DNA sequences in this specimen translate into the identical CDR3. The chain has TRBV18 and TRBJ2-5; 7 positions match TRBD1. There are 13 residues in the CDR3. The trim removed 6 bases at V and 3 bases at J, leaving 4 bases unmatched. CDR1 KGHSH and CDR2 LQKENI come from the germline V gene. The CDR3 sequence: CASSRGQKETQYF. Written as DNA, the CDR3 is TGTGCCAGCTCCAGGGGACAGAAAGAGACCCAGTACTTC.

This clone was observed a few times. The V call is TRBV5-1, the J call TRBJ2-2; D unclear. The CDR3 consists of 13 residues. CDR1 and CDR2 from the germline V gene are SGHRS and YFSETQ. V lost 4 bases and J lost 0, with 4 bases in between. The CDR3 reads CASSTTNTGELFF. In DNA form, the CDR3 reads TGCGCCAGCAGCACGACGAACACCGGGGAGCTGTTTTTT. Complete variable domain (other parts from reference TRBV5-1 and TRBJ2-2): KAGVTQTPRYLIKTRGQQVTLSCSPISGHRSVSWYQQTPGQGLQFLFEYFSETQRNKGNFPGRFSGRQFSNSRSEMNVSTLELGDSALYLCASSTTNTGELFFGEGSRLTVL.